These 9 T cell receptor beta chains came from one sample sequenced in a study of shared T cell receptors in the human thymus. Method: immunoSEQ multiplex PCR; TCRdb's copy keeps in-frame clones and lacks some. The sample holds roughly 550,000 clones, more than 75% seen once. This same sample was also taken into another study, of human thymus T cells.

What was sequenced was thymocytes. The receptors derive from a boy under two years old with a congenital heart defect.

This clone showed up just a few times. The J gene is TRBJ2-7, the V gene TRBV11-2; TRBD1 aligns across 9 bases. Germline CDR1 SGHAT, CDR2 FQNNGV. The V gene end was trimmed by 6 bases and the J gene end by 6 bases; junction bases not matched to a gene: 3. The CDR3 is 12 residues long. In nucleotides, the CDR3 is TGTGCCAGCAGAGGACAGGGGCTCGAGCAGTACTTC. Protein sequence: CASRGQGLEQYF.

The chain uses TRBV7-3 and TRBJ2-7, with D maybe TRBD1 (6 bases). The germline CDR1 and CDR2 sequences are SGHTA and FQGTGA. The CDR3 is 14 amino acids. Trimming stripped 3 bases from V and 4 bases from J, with 13 bases between. CDR3 in amino acids: CASSLGQGIYEQYF. CDR3 DNA: TGTGCCAGCAGCTTGGGGCAGGGGATTTACGAGCAGTACTTC.

The rearrangement joins TRBV4-3 to TRBJ2-3; unclear D gene. Trimming took off 8 bases at V and 0 bases at J, with 21 bases between the two ends. The CDR3 has 17 amino acids. Germline values: CDR1 LGHNA, CDR2 YSLEER. The chain's CDR3 is CASSPRLRHSSTDTQYF. Here the CDR3 DNA reads TGCGCCAGCTCCCCCCGGCTCAGACACTCTAGCACAGATACGCAGTATTTT.

This clone occurred a few times. The chain employs TRBV15 and TRBJ1-5; 8 bases are a match to TRBD1. There are 13 residues in the CDR3. The V segment lost 3 bases and the J segment 11 bases; nucleotides outside the gene matches: 6. Germline V gene data show CDR1 as LNHNV and CDR2 as YYDKDF (reference sequence). The CDR3: CATSSGQGSAQHF. CDR3 nucleotides: TGTGCCACCAGCAGCGGACAGGGATCAGCCCAGCATTTT.

The CDR3 DNA reads as TGTGCCAGCGGGGACAACGAAGAGACCCAGTACTTC. Translation: CASGDNEETQYF. This chain uses TRBV19 with TRBJ2-5; perhaps TRBD1 as D (6 bases). The CDR3 is 12 residues long. V gave up 9 bases and J gave up 3 bases, with 11 bases separating them. Looked up from germline, CDR1 is LNHDA and CDR2 is SQIVND (reference sequence).

This chain connects TRBV2 to TRBJ2-1; D is unresolved. Germline loops: CDR1 SNHLY, CDR2 FYNNEI. V shed 10 bases and J shed 6 bases, with 13 bases lying between them. The CDR3 has 12 residues. The CDR3 coding sequence is TGTGCCACCTTACTCTCTAGCAATGAGCAGTTCTTC. This translates into CATLLSSNEQFF.

This clone has a handful of counts. This chain links TRBV11-2 with TRBJ2-7; weak D call: TRBD2 (5 bases). The CDR3 spans 15 residues. Trimming stripped 3 bases from V and 4 bases from J, with 16 bases between. The germline gives CDR1 SGHAT, CDR2 FQNNGV. The CDR3 DNA is TGTGCCAGCAGCTTTCTTGGGAGAATAGGGTACGAGCAGTACTTC. It encodes CASSFLGRIGYEQYF.

The rearrangement links TRBV4-2 to TRBJ2-7; 10 nucleotides align to TRBD2. The germline gives CDR1 LGHNA, CDR2 YNFKEQ. This CDR3 has 18 amino acids. The ends lost 1 base at V and 2 bases at J; junction bases unmatched: 11. The DNA of the CDR3 is TGTGCCAGCAGCCAAGGAAACAGACTAGCGGGTGCCCCCTACGAGCAGTACTTC. The encoded protein is CASSQGNRLAGAPYEQYF.

The CDR3 spells CAISSFSGRAVNEQYF. As DNA, the CDR3 is TGTGCCATCAGCTCCTTTAGCGGGAGGGCCGTGAACGAGCAGTACTTC. The V call is TRBV10-3, the J call TRBJ2-7, with 11 bases lining up with TRBD2. The CDR3 extends over 16 amino acids. Germline-derived CDR1 and CDR2 are ENHRY and SYGVKD. V was pared by 6 bases and J by 5 bases, with 12 bases of the junction left unmatched.